This T cell receptor (beta chain) was recovered during a study of blood T cells in healthy people across ages. This clonotype was seen a handful of times. V trimming: 0 bases; J trimming: 7 bases; junction bases outside the gene matches: 6. This CDR3 is 16 amino acids long. CDR1 is SGDLS, CDR2 YYNGEE, per germline. Every sample yielded at least 7 million isolated PBMCs. Primers used in a second PCR of about 6 to 11 cycles were a sample-barcoded 5' primer and a J-beta primer mix. The template-switch adaptor was a 5' adaptor with 12 random nucleotides. It tagged each cDNA molecule. TCRdb called the 5' RACE reads again in MiXCR, with one record for every CDR3 protein. The sample records around 1,600,000 distinct CDR3 sequences, under 55% being singletons.

V usage is TRBV9 and J usage is TRBJ2-1; 11 bases are a match to TRBD2. The receptor's source is a young woman in good health. The sample consisted of blood. This chain's CDR3 is CASSVALAGGGNEQFF. In DNA, the CDR3 is TGTGCCAGCAGCGTAGCGCTAGCGGGAGGTGGGAATGAGCAGTTCTTC.